A single sample gave rise to the 14 T cell receptor beta chains below, sequenced in a study of shared T cell receptors in the human thymus. Produced via immunoSEQ multiplex PCR; TCRdb's table is partial and in-frame only. The sample shows 500,000 to 750,000 clones, around nine tenths of them seen only once. The same sample was also used in a study of human thymus T cells.

Sequencing was carried out using thymocytes. The origin of the receptors is a boy less than two years old with a congenital heart defect.

This chain links TRBV7-8 with TRBJ1-5, with D unresolved. Germline V CDR1 and CDR2: SGHVS, FQNEAQ. V gave up 3 bases and J gave up 1 base, with 10 bases separating them. The CDR3 is made up of 15 amino acids. Here the CDR3 DNA reads TGTGCCAGCAGCTTTTTTACGGGAAGCAATCAGCCCCAGCATTTT. Encoded protein: CASSFFTGSNQPQHF.

The chain uses TRBV6-5 and TRBJ2-1, with 7 bases aligning to TRBD2. V lost 2 bases to trimming and J lost 8 bases; unmatched junction nucleotides: 6. The CDR3 has 14 amino acids. Germline values: CDR1 MNHEY, CDR2 SVGAGI. In nucleotides, the CDR3 is TGTGCCAGCAGTTACCCCGGCGGGAGTGATGAGCAGTTCTTC. Translating it yields CASSYPGGSDEQFF.

The rearrangement uses TRBV15 and TRBJ2-6; TRBD1 matches at 7 bases. The CDR3 length is 15 residues. Germline lookup yields CDR1 LNHNV and CDR2 YYDKDF (reference sequence). Trimming cost V 4 bases and J 4 bases; bases outside gene matches: 4. In nucleotides, the CDR3 is TGTGCCACCAGCACACAGGGGACCGGGGCCAACGTCCTGACTTTC. Encoded protein: CATSTQGTGANVLTF.

In its sample, this clone was seen once. J is TRBJ2-1 and V is TRBV4-2, with 7 bases lining up with TRBD2. Germline V gene sequence: CDR1 LGHNA, CDR2 YNFKEQ. This CDR3 has 16 amino acids. Trimming took 0 bases from V and 4 from J; bases not matched to a gene: 6. The CDR3 DNA follows: TGTGCCAGCAGCCAAGATGCTAGCGGCCCTTACAATGAGCAGTTCTTC. Protein sequence: CASSQDASGPYNEQFF.

The chain employs TRBV28 and TRBJ2-2, with D possibly matching TRBD1 (6 bases). Germline values: CDR1 MDHEN, CDR2 SYDVKM. This CDR3 is built from 16 residues. Between the trimmed V and J ends, which lost 2 bases and 0 bases, there was a span of 10 bases. The CDR3 region is CASSLETGANTGELFF. CDR3 DNA sequence: TGTGCCAGCAGTTTAGAGACAGGAGCGAACACCGGGGAGCTGTTTTTT.

This sequence joins TRBV6-5 and TRBJ2-3; D may be TRBD2 (5 bases). Germline-derived CDR1 and CDR2 are MNHEY and SVGAGI. The CDR3 runs 12 residues. V lost 6 bases and J 4 bases, leaving 8 bases between the germline ends. Here the CDR3 DNA reads TGTGCCAGCAGCGGGGTTTCAGATACGCAGTATTTT. Amino acid sequence: CASSGVSDTQYF.

The V and J genes are TRBV27 and TRBJ2-1, with 8 nucleotides matching TRBD1. The CDR3 is 16 amino acids. CDR1 is MNHEY and CDR2 is SMNVEV in the germline V gene (reference sequence). V trimming: 2 bases; J trimming: 8 bases; junction bases outside the gene matches: 11. The CDR3 DNA reads as TGTGCCAGCAGTTTAGGTAGGGGCCAGGGGGCGTATGAGCAGTTCTTC. Its translation: CASSLGRGQGAYEQFF.

CDR3 DNA: TGTGCCAGCAGCTTGGGGGGCCCTAGCGGGAAGTTTGGAGATACGCAGTATTTT. It translates to CASSLGGPSGKFGDTQYF. The rearrangement uses TRBV5-6 and TRBJ2-3; 9 bases line up with TRBD2. The CDR3 is 18 amino acids. With V trimmed by 0 bases and J by 5 bases, 13 bases remained unmatched. From germline, CDR1 is SGHDT and CDR2 YYEEEE.

The chain uses TRBV11-3 and TRBJ2-3; 9 nucleotides agree with TRBD2. Unmatched junction bases numbered 9, after V lost 5 bases and J lost 6 bases. Germline values: CDR1 SGHNT, CDR2 YENEEA. This CDR3 has 15 amino acids. The CDR3 here is CASSPLAGPRDTQYF. The CDR3 coding sequence is TGTGCCAGCAGCCCACTAGCGGGCCCGCGGGATACGCAGTATTTT. Combining the CDR3 with reference TRBV11-3 and TRBJ2-3 gives the whole variable domain EAGVVQSPRYKIIEKKQPVAFWCNPISGHNTLYWYLQNLGQGPELLIRYENEEAVDDSQLPKDRFSAERLKGVDSTLKIQPAELGDSAVYLCASSPLAGPRDTQYFGPGTRLTVL.

V usage is TRBV28 and J usage is TRBJ1-2, with TRBD1 identical over 9 bases. The V gene end was trimmed by 4 bases and the J gene end by 8 bases; junction bases not matched to a gene: 2. Germline CDR1 reads MDHEN; CDR2 reads SYDVKM. This CDR3 contains 12 residues. DNA of the CDR3: TGTGCCAGCAGTTGGGACAGGGACGGCTACACCTTC. This encodes CASSWDRDGYTF.

The CDR3 is CSVEEPAGVHEQYF. The CDR3 region has the DNA TGCAGCGTTGAAGAACCAGCGGGAGTCCACGAGCAGTACTTC. This rearrangement joins TRBV29-1 to TRBJ2-7, with 8 bases fitting TRBD2. The germline V gene has CDR1 SQVTM and CDR2 ANQGSEA. This CDR3 contains 14 residues. The ends lost 0 bases at V and 5 bases at J; junction bases unmatched: 6.

The chain couples TRBV25-1 to TRBJ2-6; D ambiguous. Germline V gene sequence: CDR1 MGHDK, CDR2 SYGVNS. Between the trimmed V and J ends, which lost 7 bases and 0 bases, there was a span of 10 bases. The CDR3 sequence is 15 residues long. The CDR3 here is CASTSGNSGANVLTF. The DNA for the CDR3 is TGTGCCAGCACGTCCGGTAACTCTGGGGCCAACGTCCTGACTTTC.

This chain joins TRBV4-3 and TRBJ2-5; a weak D match, TRBD2 (6 bases). Looked up from germline, CDR1 is LGHNA and CDR2 is YSLEER. This CDR3 has 19 residues. Between the trimmed V and J ends, which lost 0 bases and 2 bases, there was a span of 22 bases. The CDR3 sequence is CASSQDKSGPSPLQETQYF. The CDR3 DNA follows: TGCGCCAGCAGCCAAGATAAAAGCGGGCCCTCCCCTCTACAAGAGACCCAGTACTTC.

The chain is built from TRBV7-2 and TRBJ2-6; tentatively, D is TRBD1 (5 bases). CDR1 is SGHTA and CDR2 is FQGNSA in the germline V gene. CDR3 size: 16 residues. Between the trimmed V and J ends, which lost 5 bases and 0 bases, there was a span of 11 bases. The CDR3, as DNA: TGTGCCAGCAGCCGTGACAGCAACTCTGGGGCCAACGTCCTGACTTTC. Translating gives CASSRDSNSGANVLTF. The complete variable domain, with remaining parts taken from reference TRBV7-2 and TRBJ2-6, reads GAGVSQSPSNKVTEKGKDVELRCDPISGHTALYWYRQSLGQGLEFLIYFQGNSAPDKSGLPSDRFSAERTGGSVSTLTIQRTQQEDSAVYLCASSRDSNSGANVLTFGAGSRLTVL.